This TCR beta chain was identified during a study of breast tumors, draining lymph nodes, adjacent tissues. Using its own MiXCR run on the multiplex PCR reads, TCRdb lists one record per CDR3 protein. This sample has 23,000 or so distinct CDR3 sequences, with 55% to 80% found just once. Deletions cut 7 bases from V and 3 bases from J, with 11 bases between. Germline V gene lookup returns CDR1 SNHLY and CDR2 FYNNEI. This CDR3 is 13 amino acids long. This clonotype is a singleton in its sample. This receptor was identified in a female donor with breast cancer. Some clones in this sample may be carry-over from other donors' samples. The sequencing sample was made of tumor-adjacent breast tissue. The chain employs TRBV2 and TRBJ2-3, with D perhaps TRBD2 (5 bases). For the CDR3, the DNA is TGTGCCAGCATAGGAGGATTTACAGATACGCAGTATTTT. Its translation: CASIGGFTDTQYF.